This is a list of T cell receptor beta chains from one sample in a study of cytomegalovirus exposure and HLA in healthy donors. The table came from immunoSEQ multiplex PCR; TCRdb's copy has only in-frame clones and leaves some out. This sample has tens of thousands of clones, with roughly four fifths found just once. The sequencing input was PBMCs. The receptors stem from a man aged 50 to 59 in good health and CMV-seronegative. Each CDR3 is given with its conserved first and last residue. A D gene is named only where the DNA matches it firmly. Clone size is not always given. Where it is, it says once, few, many or a class for expanded clones.

clone_size	d_call	v_call	j_call	cdr3_nt	cdr3_aa
NA	TRBD2	TRBV5-1	TRBJ2-3	TGCGCCAGCAGCTTCGGGACTAGCGCAGATACGCAGTATTTT	CASSFGTSADTQYF
NA	TRBD1	TRBV5-4	TRBJ2-7	TGTGCCAGCAGCTCTGGGGACAGATCCTACGAGCAGTACTTC	CASSSGDRSYEQYF
NA	NA	TRBV2	TRBJ1-2	TGTGCCAGCAGACAGGGTCTCTATGGCTACACCTTC	CASRQGLYGYTF
once	TRBD2	TRBV19	TRBJ2-6	TGTGCCAGTAGGTCCGGCAGGACTAGCGGGGGTGGCTCTGGGGCCAACGTCCTGACTTTC	CASRSGRTSGGGSGANVLTF
NA	NA	TRBV7-7	TRBJ1-1	TGTGCCAGCAGCTTGGGACACAGGGAACCAAACACTGAAGCTTTCTTT	CASSLGHREPNTEAFF
NA	TRBD2	TRBV9	TRBJ2-2	TGTGCCAGCAGCGTAGATAGCGGGGGGTACAACACCGGGGAGCTGTTTTTT	CASSVDSGGYNTGELFF
NA	NA	TRBV21-1	TRBJ2-5	TGTGCCAGCAGCAAAAACGGGGAGTTGGGGGAGACCCAGTACTTC	CASSKNGELGETQYF
NA	NA	TRBV4-1	TRBJ1-1	TGCGCCAGCAGCCGCCAAATAGCGGCCGGGGACACTGAAGCTTTCTTT	CASSRQIAAGDTEAFF
NA	NA	TRBV7-3	TRBJ1-1	TGTGCCAGCAGCCTAACTAGGGACTCTGAAGCTTTCTTT	CASSLTRDSEAFF
NA	NA	TRBV19	TRBJ1-1	TGTGCCAGTAATTCCTGGGCCAACACTGAAGCTTTCTTT	CASNSWANTEAFF
NA	TRBD2	TRBV5-1	TRBJ2-7	TGCGCCAGCAGCTTGGGAGCGGGGGTTGAGCAGTACTTC	CASSLGAGVEQYF
NA	NA	TRBV6-1	TRBJ2-7	TGTGCCAGCAGTGAGCCGGGTCGGGTATTTCATGAGCAGTACTTC	CASSEPGRVFHEQYF
few	NA	TRBV5-4	TRBJ2-7	TGTGCCAGCAGCTTGTTGCAGGACTACGAGCAGTACTTC	CASSLLQDYEQYF
NA	TRBD1	TRBV7-2	TRBJ2-5	TGTGCCAGCAGCACGACCGGGACAGGGGGAGAGACCCAGTACTTC	CASSTTGTGGETQYF
NA	TRBD1	TRBV6-5	TRBJ2-7	TGTGCCAGCACCGACAGGGGCCATTCCTACGAGCAGTACTTC	CASTDRGHSYEQYF
few	NA	TRBV19	TRBJ1-5	TGTGCCTCAAATGCCGGGGGGGATCAGCCCCAGCATTTT	CASNAGGDQPQHF
NA	TRBD2	TRBV2	TRBJ2-3	TGTGCCGGTCAGCGGGGGGCCTTAACAGATACGCAGTATTTT	CAGQRGALTDTQYF
NA	TRBD1	TRBV7-2	TRBJ1-3	TGTGCCAGCAGCCCTCGAGGGGGCGGAAACACCATATATTTT	CASSPRGGGNTIYF
NA	TRBD1	TRBV27	TRBJ2-7	TGTGCCAGCAGTTTAAAACCCGTGGGACAGGGATACGAGCAGTACTTC	CASSLKPVGQGYEQYF
NA	TRBD1	TRBV5-1	TRBJ1-2	TGCGCCAGCGCCCCCGACAGGGGGGTCTATGGCTACACCTTC	CASAPDRGVYGYTF
NA	NA	TRBV1	TRBJ2-5	TGCACCAGCAGCCAAGCCACACGTCCAGCGGGGAACCAAGAGACCCAGTACTTC	CTSSQATRPAGNQETQYF
NA	TRBD2	TRBV4-1	TRBJ2-7	TGCGCCAGCAGCCAGCCTGGAGCGGGGGCAAACTACGAGCAGTACTTC	CASSQPGAGANYEQYF
few	NA	TRBV10-2	TRBJ1-1	TGCGCCAGCAGTGATGGCAGTCGGGTCACTGAAGCTTTCTTT	CASSDGSRVTEAFF
NA	NA	TRBV7-6	TRBJ1-3	TGTGCCAGCAGCTTAACACAGGGTATCTCTGGAAACACCATATATTTT	CASSLTQGISGNTIYF
NA	TRBD1	TRBV4-1	TRBJ1-2	TGCGCCAGCAGCCAATCGGACAGGGGGCTTGGCTATGGCTACACCTTC	CASSQSDRGLGYGYTF
NA	NA	TRBV6-4	TRBJ2-3	TGTGCCAGCAGTGACTCGAAATTCTCCCAGGGTACAGATACGCAGTATTTT	CASSDSKFSQGTDTQYF
NA	NA	TRBV4-1	TRBJ1-6	TGCGCCAGCACCCGGGGCAGGGGTGATAATTCACCCCTCCACTTT	CASTRGRGDNSPLHF
NA	TRBD2	TRBV23-1	TRBJ2-3	TGCGCCAGCAGTCAATCAAGGCTAGCGGGGGACACAGATACGCAGTATTTT	CASSQSRLAGDTDTQYF
NA	TRBD1	TRBV18	TRBJ2-2	TGTGCCAGCTCACACCGGACAGGAGCCGGGGAGCTGTTTTTT	CASSHRTGAGELFF
NA	TRBD2	TRBV27	TRBJ2-1	TGTGCCAGCAGTTTATACCGGACTAGCGGGGGGTACAATGAGCAGTTCTTC	CASSLYRTSGGYNEQFF
few	NA	TRBV5-4	TRBJ2-7	TGTGCCAGCACCGGCGGGACAGATTCCTACGAGCAGTACTTC	CASTGGTDSYEQYF
NA	NA	TRBV7-9	TRBJ1-5	TGTGCCAGCAGCTTAGGGGGGGGGATGGGGTCCGGTCAGCCCCAGCATTTT	CASSLGGGMGSGQPQHF
NA	NA	TRBV10-1	TRBJ1-1	TGCGCCAGCAGCCCGGGTGGAAGAAAAAACACTGAAGCTTTCTTT	CASSPGGRKNTEAFF
NA	NA	TRBV28	TRBJ1-5	TGTGCCAGCAGCCCCGGGGGATGGGGCATTAGCAATCAGCCCCAGCATTTT	CASSPGGWGISNQPQHF
NA	TRBD1	TRBV28	TRBJ1-1	TGTGCCAGCAGTGGGACAGGGGCGAACACTGAAGCTTTCTTT	CASSGTGANTEAFF
NA	TRBD2	TRBV6-6	TRBJ2-3	TGTGCCAGCAGAGCTAGCGGGGTGGATACGCAGTATTTT	CASRASGVDTQYF
NA	NA	TRBV4-2	TRBJ2-7	TGTGCCAGCAGCCGATCAGGGGATCACGAGCAGTACTTC	CASSRSGDHEQYF
NA	TRBD1	TRBV18	TRBJ2-6	TGTGCCAGCTCACCCAAGACAGGGTCTGGGGCCAACGTCCTGACTTTC	CASSPKTGSGANVLTF
NA	NA	TRBV14	TRBJ2-7	TGTGCCAGCAGCCGCGATTCCTACGAGCAGTACTTC	CASSRDSYEQYF
NA	TRBD1	TRBV2	TRBJ1-6	TGTGCCAGCAGCCTGGACAGGGGTTCACCCCTCCACTTT	CASSLDRGSPLHF
NA	NA	TRBV9	TRBJ2-5	TGTGCCAGCAGCCCAGGGCTAACCCAGTACTTC	CASSPGLTQYF
NA	NA	TRBV27	TRBJ2-7	TGTGCCAACCGCACAGGTCACCGATGGGACGAGCAGTACTTC	CANRTGHRWDEQYF
NA	TRBD2	TRBV6-5	TRBJ2-7	TGTGCCAGCACAGCGGGATACGAGCAGTACTTC	CASTAGYEQYF
NA	TRBD2	TRBV28	TRBJ2-7	TGTGCCAGCACGGGGCTGGGTGGACTAGCGGGGGTAAGCTCCTACGAGCAGTACTTC	CASTGLGGLAGVSSYEQYF
NA	NA	TRBV2	TRBJ2-3	TGTGCCAGCAAAGAAGTGGGGGGGCTCACAGATACGCAGTATTTT	CASKEVGGLTDTQYF
NA	TRBD2	TRBV4-2	TRBJ2-2	TGTGCCAGCAGCCAAGACAGTAGCGGGGGGTCCGCAACCGGGGAGCTGTTTTTT	CASSQDSSGGSATGELFF
NA	NA	TRBV6-5	TRBJ2-3	TGTGCCAGCAGTTACCCGGGAAGAGATACGCAGTATTTT	CASSYPGRDTQYF
medium-sized	NA	TRBV7-9	TRBJ1-1	TGTGCCAGCAGCCCGGACCTCGGGGGCACTGAAGCTTTCTTT	CASSPDLGGTEAFF
few	NA	TRBV27	TRBJ1-2	TGTGCCAGCAGTCTAGCGGGGGCAGGTAACGTCTATGGCTACACCTTC	CASSLAGAGNVYGYTF
NA	TRBD1	TRBV5-4	TRBJ1-2	TGTGCCAGCAGCTTTGGGACAGGGGCACGGGGCTACACCTTC	CASSFGTGARGYTF
NA	NA	TRBV19	TRBJ1-1	TGTGCCAGTAGTATTGGAAGGGACAAGGAAGCTTTCTTT	CASSIGRDKEAFF
NA	NA	TRBV4-3	TRBJ1-5	TGCGCCAGCAGCCCCGGTTTGGTCGGCAATCAGCCCCAGCATTTT	CASSPGLVGNQPQHF
few	NA	TRBV18	TRBJ1-1	TGTGCCAGCTCACCACGGGGCGTAAGATTAAACACTGAAGCTTTCTTT	CASSPRGVRLNTEAFF
NA	TRBD1	TRBV7-2	TRBJ1-2	TGTGCCAGCAGCTACCCCCGGACAGGACCCTATGGCTACACCTTC	CASSYPRTGPYGYTF
NA	TRBD2	TRBV6-4	TRBJ2-3	TGTGCCAGCAGTGACCAAGCGGGGGGGACAGATACGCAGTATTTT	CASSDQAGGTDTQYF
NA	NA	TRBV19	TRBJ1-1	TGTGCCAGTAGTATAGTCTCGAACACTGAAGCTTTCTTT	CASSIVSNTEAFF